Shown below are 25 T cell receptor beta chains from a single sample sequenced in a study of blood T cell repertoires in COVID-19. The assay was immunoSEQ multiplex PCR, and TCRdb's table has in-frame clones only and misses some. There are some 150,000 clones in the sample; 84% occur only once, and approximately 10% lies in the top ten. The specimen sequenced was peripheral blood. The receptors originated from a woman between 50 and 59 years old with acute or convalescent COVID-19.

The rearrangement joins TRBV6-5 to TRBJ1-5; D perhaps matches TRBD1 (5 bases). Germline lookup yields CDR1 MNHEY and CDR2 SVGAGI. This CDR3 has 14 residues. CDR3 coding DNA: TGTGCAGCAGAGGCAGGGTTTGGCAATCAGCCCCAGCATTTT. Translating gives CAAEAGFGNQPQHF.

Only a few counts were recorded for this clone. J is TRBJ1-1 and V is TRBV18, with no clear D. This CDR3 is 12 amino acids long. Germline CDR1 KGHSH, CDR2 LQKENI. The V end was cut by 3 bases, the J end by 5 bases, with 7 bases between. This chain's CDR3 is CASSPLRTEAFF. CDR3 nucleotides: TGTGCCAGCTCACCCCTGAGGACTGAAGCTTTCTTT.

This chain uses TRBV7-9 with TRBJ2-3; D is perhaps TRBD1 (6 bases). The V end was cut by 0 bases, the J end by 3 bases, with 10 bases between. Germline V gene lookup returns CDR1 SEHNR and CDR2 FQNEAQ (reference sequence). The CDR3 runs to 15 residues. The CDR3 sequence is CASSLARGLTDTQYF. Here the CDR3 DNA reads TGTGCCAGCAGCTTAGCAAGGGGGTTGACAGATACGCAGTATTTT.

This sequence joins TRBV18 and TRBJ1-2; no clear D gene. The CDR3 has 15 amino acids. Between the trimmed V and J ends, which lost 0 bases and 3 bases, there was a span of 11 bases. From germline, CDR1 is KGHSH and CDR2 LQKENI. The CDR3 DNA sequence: TGTGCCAGCTCACCACCGTCGTCACGGGACTATGGCTACACCTTC. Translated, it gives CASSPPSSRDYGYTF.

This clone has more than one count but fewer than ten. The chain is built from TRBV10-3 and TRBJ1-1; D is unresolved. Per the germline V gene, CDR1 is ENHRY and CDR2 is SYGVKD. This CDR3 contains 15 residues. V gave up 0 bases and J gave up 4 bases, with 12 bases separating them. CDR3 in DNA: TGTGCCATCAGTGAGTCTGGCAGGATTGGCACTGAAGCTTTCTTT. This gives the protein CAISESGRIGTEAFF.

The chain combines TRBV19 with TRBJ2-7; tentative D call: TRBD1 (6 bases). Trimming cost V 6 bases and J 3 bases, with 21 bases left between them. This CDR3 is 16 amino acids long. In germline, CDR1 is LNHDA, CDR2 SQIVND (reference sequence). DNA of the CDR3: TGTGCCAGTAGCAATCTCCCTCGCCCCAGGGGCTACGAGCAGTACTTC. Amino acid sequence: CASSNLPRPRGYEQYF.

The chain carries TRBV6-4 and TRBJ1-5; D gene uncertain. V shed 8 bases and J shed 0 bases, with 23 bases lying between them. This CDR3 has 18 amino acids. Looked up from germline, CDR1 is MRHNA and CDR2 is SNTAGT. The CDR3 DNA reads TGTGCCAGCTCCAACTTCAGGCGGAGGACTTATAGCAATCAGCCCCAGCATTTT. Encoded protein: CASSNFRRRTYSNQPQHF.

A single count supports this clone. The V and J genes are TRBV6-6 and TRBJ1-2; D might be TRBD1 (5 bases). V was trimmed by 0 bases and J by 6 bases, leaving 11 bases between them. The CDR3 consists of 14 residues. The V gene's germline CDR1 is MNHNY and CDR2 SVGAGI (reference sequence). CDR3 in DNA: TGTGCCAGCAGTTACTCAGGAGGGGTGGATGGCTACACCTTC. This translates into CASSYSGGVDGYTF.

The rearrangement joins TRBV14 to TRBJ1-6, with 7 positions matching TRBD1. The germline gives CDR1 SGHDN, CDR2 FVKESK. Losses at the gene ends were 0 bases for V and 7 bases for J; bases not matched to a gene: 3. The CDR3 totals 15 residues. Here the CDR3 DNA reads TGTGCCAGCAGCCAAGATACAGGGGTGAATTCACCCCTCCACTTT. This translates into CASSQDTGVNSPLHF.

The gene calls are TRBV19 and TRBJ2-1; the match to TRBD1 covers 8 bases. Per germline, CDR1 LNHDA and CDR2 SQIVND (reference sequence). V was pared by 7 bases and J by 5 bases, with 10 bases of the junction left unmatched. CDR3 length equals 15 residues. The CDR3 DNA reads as TGTGCCAGTACGGGGAGACAGGGGTTCAACAATGAGCAGTTCTTC. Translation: CASTGRQGFNNEQFF. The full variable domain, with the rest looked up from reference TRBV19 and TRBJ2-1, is DGGITQSPKYLFRKEGQNVTLSCEQNLNHDAMYWYRQDPGQGLRLIYYSQIVNDFQKGDIAEGYSVSREKKESFPLTVTSAQKNPTAFYLCASTGRQGFNNEQFFGPGTRLTVL.

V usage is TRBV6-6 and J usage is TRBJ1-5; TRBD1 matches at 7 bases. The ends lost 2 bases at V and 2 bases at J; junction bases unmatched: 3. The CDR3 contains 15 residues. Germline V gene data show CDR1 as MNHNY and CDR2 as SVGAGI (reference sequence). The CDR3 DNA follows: TGTGCCAGCAGTTACGGAGACAGGGGCAATCAGCCCCAGCATTTT. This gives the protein CASSYGDRGNQPQHF.

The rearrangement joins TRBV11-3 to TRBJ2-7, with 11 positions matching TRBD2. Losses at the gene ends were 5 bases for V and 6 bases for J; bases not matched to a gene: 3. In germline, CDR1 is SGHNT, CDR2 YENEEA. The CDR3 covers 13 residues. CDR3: CASSLGTSGEQYF. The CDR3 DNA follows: TGTGCCAGCAGCCTCGGGACTAGCGGCGAGCAGTACTTC.

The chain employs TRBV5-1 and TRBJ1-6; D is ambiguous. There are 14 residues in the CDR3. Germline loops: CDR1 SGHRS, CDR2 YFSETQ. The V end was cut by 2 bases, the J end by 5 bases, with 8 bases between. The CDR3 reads CASSLDRDNSPLHF. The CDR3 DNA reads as TGCGCCAGCAGCTTAGACCGGGATAATTCACCCCTCCACTTT.

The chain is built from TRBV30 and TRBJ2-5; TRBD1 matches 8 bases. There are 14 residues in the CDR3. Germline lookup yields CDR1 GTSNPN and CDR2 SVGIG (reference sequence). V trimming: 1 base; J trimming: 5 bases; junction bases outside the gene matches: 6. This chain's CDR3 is CAWSDRTGTETQYF. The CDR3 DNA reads TGTGCCTGGAGTGATAGGACAGGGACGGAGACCCAGTACTTC.

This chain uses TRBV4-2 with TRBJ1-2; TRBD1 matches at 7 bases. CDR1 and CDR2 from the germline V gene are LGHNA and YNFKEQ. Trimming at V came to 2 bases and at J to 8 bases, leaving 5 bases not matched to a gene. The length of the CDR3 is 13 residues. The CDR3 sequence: CASSQRQGWGYTF. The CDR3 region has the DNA TGTGCCAGCAGCCAACGACAGGGTTGGGGCTACACCTTC.

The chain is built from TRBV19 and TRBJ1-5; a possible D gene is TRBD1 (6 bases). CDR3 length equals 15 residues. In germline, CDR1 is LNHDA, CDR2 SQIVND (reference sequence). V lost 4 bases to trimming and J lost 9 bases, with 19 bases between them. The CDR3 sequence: CASSTTGHPLPPQHF. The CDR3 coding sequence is TGTGCCAGTAGTACCACGGGACACCCCCTTCCGCCCCAGCATTTT. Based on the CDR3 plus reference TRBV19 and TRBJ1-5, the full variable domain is DGGITQSPKYLFRKEGQNVTLSCEQNLNHDAMYWYRQDPGQGLRLIYYSQIVNDFQKGDIAEGYSVSREKKESFPLTVTSAQKNPTAFYLCASSTTGHPLPPQHFGDGTRLSIL.

As DNA, the CDR3 is TGTGCCAGCAGCTTTAGACAGGGAATCAGCTCCTACAATGAGCAGTTCTTC. Translation gives CASSFRQGISSYNEQFF. This chain uses TRBV7-9 with TRBJ2-1; 7 positions match TRBD1. J lost 0 bases, V lost 3 bases, and 8 bases had no gene match. This CDR3 is 17 amino acids long. Germline V gene data show CDR1 as SEHNR and CDR2 as FQNEAQ (reference sequence). Full variable domain (remainder filled in from reference TRBV7-9 and TRBJ2-1): DTGVSQNPRHKITKRGQNVTFRCDPISEHNRLYWYRQTLGQGPEFLTYFQNEAQLEKSRLLSDRFSAERPKGSFSTLEIQRTEQGDSAMYLCASSFRQGISSYNEQFFGPGTRLTVL.

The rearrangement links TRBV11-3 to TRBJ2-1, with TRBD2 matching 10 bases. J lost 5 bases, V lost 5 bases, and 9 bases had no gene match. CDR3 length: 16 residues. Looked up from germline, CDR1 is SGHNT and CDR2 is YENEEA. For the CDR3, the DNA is TGTGCCAGCAGCCCCCCCACTGGACTAGCGGACAATGAGCAGTTCTTC. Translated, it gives CASSPPTGLADNEQFF.

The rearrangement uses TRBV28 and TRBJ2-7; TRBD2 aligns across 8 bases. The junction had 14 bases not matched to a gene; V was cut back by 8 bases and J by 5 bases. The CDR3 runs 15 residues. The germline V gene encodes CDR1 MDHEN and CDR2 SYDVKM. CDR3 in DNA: TGTGCCAGCTTCCCCGGGGCAGCGGGAGCCCACGAGCAGTACTTC. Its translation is CASFPGAAGAHEQYF. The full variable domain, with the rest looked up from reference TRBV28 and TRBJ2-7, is DVKVTQSSRYLVKRTGEKVFLECVQDMDHENMFWYRQDPGLGLRLIYFSYDVKMKEKGDIPEGYSVSREKKERFSLILESASTNQTSMYLCASFPGAAGAHEQYFGPGTRLTVT.

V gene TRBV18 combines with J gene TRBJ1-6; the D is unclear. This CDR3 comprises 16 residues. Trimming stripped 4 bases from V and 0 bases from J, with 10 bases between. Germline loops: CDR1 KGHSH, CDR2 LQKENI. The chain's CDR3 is CASSQYPSSYNSPLHF. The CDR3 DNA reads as TGTGCCAGCTCACAATATCCTAGCTCCTATAATTCACCCCTCCACTTT.

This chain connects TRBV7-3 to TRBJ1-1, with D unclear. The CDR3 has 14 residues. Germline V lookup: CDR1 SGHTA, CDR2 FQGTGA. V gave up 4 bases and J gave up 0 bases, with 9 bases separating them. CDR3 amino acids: CASSSDGVNTEAFF. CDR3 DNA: TGTGCCAGCAGCTCTGACGGAGTGAACACTGAAGCTTTCTTT.

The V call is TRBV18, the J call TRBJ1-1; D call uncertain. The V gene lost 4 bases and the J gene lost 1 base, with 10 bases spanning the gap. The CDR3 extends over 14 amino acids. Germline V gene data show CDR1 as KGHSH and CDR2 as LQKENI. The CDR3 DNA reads TGTGCCAGCTCACTTGCCAGTAAGAACACTGAAGCTTTCTTT. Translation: CASSLASKNTEAFF.

This chain's CDR3 is CASRPGTVHGYTF. In DNA form, the CDR3 reads TGTGCCAGCAGGCCCGGGACAGTTCATGGCTACACCTTC. The chain uses TRBV6-5 and TRBJ1-2; 7 nucleotides line up with TRBD1. The V gene's germline CDR1 is MNHEY and CDR2 SVGAGI. Unmatched junction bases numbered 7, after V lost 6 bases and J lost 6 bases. The CDR3 runs to 13 residues.

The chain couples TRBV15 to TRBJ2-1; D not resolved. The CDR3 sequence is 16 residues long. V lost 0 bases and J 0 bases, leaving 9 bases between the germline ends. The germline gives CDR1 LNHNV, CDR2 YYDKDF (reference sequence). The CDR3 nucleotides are TGTGCCACCAGCAGAGACCCTGTTAGCTCCTACAATGAGCAGTTCTTC. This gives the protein CATSRDPVSSYNEQFF. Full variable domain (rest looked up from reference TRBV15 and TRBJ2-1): DAMVIQNPRYQVTQFGKPVTLSCSQTLNHNVMYWYQQKSSQAPKLLFHYYDKDFNNEADTPDNFQSRRPNTSFCFLDIRSPGLGDTAMYLCATSRDPVSSYNEQFFGPGTRLTVL.

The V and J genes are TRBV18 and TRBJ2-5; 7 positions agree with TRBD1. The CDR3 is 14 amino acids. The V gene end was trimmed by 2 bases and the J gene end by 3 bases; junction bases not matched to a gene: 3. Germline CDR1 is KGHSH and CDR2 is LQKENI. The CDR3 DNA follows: TGTGCCAGCTCACCAGGCAGGGGGAAAGAGACCCAGTACTTC. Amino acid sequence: CASSPGRGKETQYF.